A selection of T cell receptor beta chains follows, all from one sample in a study of hypomethylating agent response in myelodysplastic syndrome. Assay used: immunoSEQ multiplex PCR; TCRdb lists only in-frame clones, some missing. This table has fewer than 2,000 clones, around 73% appearing once. This sample comprised bone marrow, obtained before or after starting hypomethylating agent treatment for myelodysplastic syndrome (not recorded which). Source of these receptors: a human donor with myelodysplastic syndrome. CDR3s include the opening cysteine and the closing phenylalanine or tryptophan. Fields, in order: D gene, clone size, CDR3 length, J gene, V gene, CDR3 protein, CDR3 DNA. D genes are given only for firm matches. Size values are once, few and many counts, or a class for expanded clones, and some rows have none.

TRBD1	few	16	TRBJ2-7	TRBV29-1	CSAGLDGTGGSYEQYF	TGCAGCGCAGGACTCGATGGGACAGGAGGCTCCTACGAGCAGTACTTC
-	-	16	TRBJ1-3	TRBV5-6	CASSLSRVFTGNTIYF	TGTGCCAGCAGCTTGTCCAGGGTGTTCACTGGAAACACCATATATTTT
-	-	19	TRBJ2-3	TRBV11-3	CASSPGGGYKGPSTDTQYF	TGTGCCAGCAGCCCCGGAGGAGGCTACAAGGGACCTAGCACAGATACGCAGTATTTT
-	-	16	TRBJ1-3	TRBV4-1	CASSATGTILGNTIYF	TGCGCCAGCAGTGCAACAGGGACCATTCTCGGAAACACCATATATTTT
-	-	13	TRBJ2-3	TRBV6-5	CATTPGGTDTQYF	TGTGCCACTACACCCGGGGGCACAGATACGCAGTATTTT
-	-	15	TRBJ2-1	TRBV7-9	CASTPGAGPYNEQFF	TGTGCCAGCACCCCCGGCGCGGGGCCTTACAATGAGCAGTTCTTC
-	-	14	TRBJ2-1	TRBV7-6	CASSLGGGYNEQFF	TGTGCCAGCAGCTTAGGTGGTGGTTACAATGAGCAGTTCTTC
-	-	13	TRBJ1-2	TRBV5-4	CASSLPDRDGYTF	TGTGCCAGCAGCCTCCCGGACCGCGATGGCTACACCTTC
-	-	15	TRBJ2-7	TRBV6-5	CASWGRGQRAYEQYF	TGTGCCAGCTGGGGACGGGGGCAAAGGGCCTACGAGCAGTACTTC
-	-	16	TRBJ2-2	TRBV27	CASSPRRTVVSGELFF	TGTGCCAGCAGTCCCCGGCGGACAGTGGTGAGCGGGGAGCTGTTTTTT
-	few	13	TRBJ2-7	TRBV4-1	CASSQSHSYEQYF	TGCGCCAGCAGCCAAAGTCACTCCTACGAGCAGTACTTC
-	-	13	TRBJ2-1	TRBV7-2	CASNWKGPNEQFF	TGTGCCAGCAACTGGAAAGGGCCGAATGAGCAGTTCTTC
-	once	15	TRBJ2-3	TRBV5-1	CASSLYSGYTDTQYF	TGCGCCAGCAGCTTGTATTCGGGGTACACAGATACGCAGTATTTT
-	-	13	TRBJ1-2	TRBV6-6	CASSSGFTYGYTF	TGTGCCAGCAGTTCGGGGTTCACCTATGGCTACACCTTC
TRBD1	-	14	TRBJ2-7	TRBV11-3	CASSSRQGPTEQYF	TGTGCCAGCAGCTCCCGACAGGGGCCTACGGAGCAGTACTTC
TRBD2	large	15	TRBJ2-5	TRBV4-1	CASSSHGTSDETQYF	TGCGCCAGCAGCTCCCACGGGACTAGCGATGAGACCCAGTACTTC
-	-	16	TRBJ1-6	TRBV6-1	CASSDSRAWGNSPLHF	TGTGCCAGCAGTGATAGTAGGGCATGGGGGAATTCACCCCTCCACTTT
-	-	16	TRBJ2-3	TRBV5-6	CASSLGLGGTGDTQYF	TGTGCCAGCAGCTTGGGACTGGGCGGAACTGGAGATACGCAGTATTTT
TRBD2	-	15	TRBJ2-2	TRBV19	CASTSGTSVTGELFF	TGTGCCAGTACCTCCGGGACTAGCGTCACCGGGGAGCTGTTTTTT
-	once	13	TRBJ1-3	TRBV10-3	CAITEDPGNTIYF	TGTGCCATCACTGAGGACCCAGGAAACACCATATATTTT
-	-	16	TRBJ2-2	TRBV5-1	CASANDQGTNTGELFF	TGCGCCAGCGCAAACGATCAGGGTACGAACACCGGGGAGCTGTTTTTT
TRBD2	-	16	TRBJ2-7	TRBV27	CASSTRSSGGTYEQYF	TGTGCCAGCAGTACCCGTTCTAGCGGGGGGACCTACGAGCAGTACTTC
TRBD1	-	15	TRBJ1-6	TRBV7-2	CASSARTGSNSPLHF	TGTGCCAGCAGCGCCCGGACAGGGAGCAATTCACCCCTCCACTTT
-	-	11	TRBJ2-1	TRBV7-3	CASSFGFEQFF	TGTGCCAGCAGCTTCGGGTTTGAGCAGTTCTTC
TRBD1	-	15	TRBJ1-5	TRBV5-5	CASRYRDRGDQPQHF	TGTGCCAGCAGATACCGGGACAGGGGCGACCAGCCCCAGCATTTT
TRBD1	once	16	TRBJ2-7	TRBV23-1	CASSQCMRDREYEQYF	TGCGCCAGCAGTCAATGTATGAGGGACAGAGAATACGAGCAGTACTTC
TRBD2	once	19	TRBJ2-7	TRBV5-6	CASSPGGFVQVPLPYEQYF	TGTGCCAGCAGCCCCGGGGGGTTTGTACAGGTACCCCTACCCTACGAGCAGTACTTC
TRBD1	-	19	TRBJ1-5	TRBV27	CASSLKAQGAYFSNQPQHF	TGTGCCAGCAGTTTAAAGGCACAGGGGGCATACTTTAGCAATCAGCCCCAGCATTTT
TRBD1	once	13	TRBJ2-7	TRBV2	CASSPGQGDEQYF	TGTGCCAGCAGTCCGGGACAGGGCGACGAGCAGTACTTC
-	-	16	TRBJ2-3	TRBV19	CASSIGPSTGTDTQYF	TGTGCCAGTAGTATAGGTCCTAGCACCGGCACAGATACGCAGTATTTT
-	-	13	TRBJ2-1	TRBV6-4	CASSGTEYNEQFF	TGTGCCAGCAGTGGAACAGAATACAATGAGCAGTTCTTC
-	-	14	TRBJ1-6	TRBV6-1	CASSGSSYNSPLHF	TGTGCCAGCAGTGGTAGCTCCTATAATTCACCCCTCCACTTT
-	-	16	TRBJ2-5	TRBV4-2	CASSPTTGPMQETQYF	TGTGCCAGCAGCCCGACCACGGGGCCGATGCAGGAGACCCAGTACTTC
TRBD2	-	16	TRBJ2-7	TRBV10-3	CAISESSGGISYEQYF	TGTGCCATCAGTGAGTCAAGCGGGGGCATCTCCTACGAGCAGTACTTC
TRBD1	-	18	TRBJ1-2	TRBV4-1	CASSQGTGIPKSYYGYTF	TGCGCCAGCAGCCAAGGGACAGGGATACCAAAAAGCTACTATGGCTACACCTTC
TRBD2	-	16	TRBJ2-3	TRBV11-2	CASSPGLAGGTDTQYF	TGTGCCAGCAGCCCGGGACTAGCGGGGGGAACAGATACGCAGTATTTT
-	-	14	TRBJ2-3	TRBV7-3	CASSFGGGTDTQYF	TGTGCCAGCAGCTTTGGGGGCGGCACAGATACGCAGTATTTT
-	-	16	TRBJ1-1	TRBV7-8	CASRPLRWGVNTEAFF	TGTGCCAGCAGACCCCTTAGGTGGGGGGTGAACACTGAAGCTTTCTTT
-	-	16	TRBJ2-5	TRBV7-2	CASSLTSEGPIKTQYF	TGTGCCAGCAGCCTTACATCGGAGGGACCCATAAAGACCCAGTACTTC
-	once	16	TRBJ2-3	TRBV10-3	CAISESGTGVADTQYF	TGTGCCATCAGTGAGTCTGGAACGGGGGTGGCAGATACGCAGTATTTT
-	once	15	TRBJ1-6	TRBV2	CASSEQGRNNSPLHF	TGTGCCAGCAGTGAACAGGGCCGGAATAATTCACCCCTCCACTTT
-	-	14	TRBJ1-6	TRBV6-1	CASSDGATHSPLHF	TGTGCCAGCAGTGACGGAGCTACCCATTCACCCCTCCACTTT
TRBD2	once	17	TRBJ2-1	TRBV4-3	CASSPILLAGGSDEQFF	TGCGCCAGCAGCCCCATCCTACTAGCGGGGGGGAGCGACGAGCAGTTCTTC
-	-	12	TRBJ1-1	TRBV30	CAWSIGAAEAFF	TGTGCCTGGAGTATCGGTGCAGCTGAAGCTTTCTTT
TRBD1	-	14	TRBJ2-2	TRBV18	CASEQGADTGELFF	TGTGCCAGCGAACAGGGGGCGGACACCGGGGAGCTGTTTTTT
-	-	14	TRBJ2-7	TRBV10-2	CASTVRGETYEQYF	TGCGCCAGCACTGTCCGCGGGGAGACCTACGAGCAGTACTTC
-	few	11	TRBJ1-2	TRBV28	CAHHTPYGYTF	TGTGCCCACCACACCCCCTATGGCTACACCTTC
TRBD2	-	15	TRBJ2-3	TRBV6-6	CATYFSGGHGDTQYF	TGTGCCACATACTTTAGCGGGGGGCATGGAGATACGCAGTATTTT
TRBD1	few	16	TRBJ2-5	TRBV4-1	CASSHPRTGSQETQYF	TGCGCCAGCAGCCATCCTAGGACAGGCTCGCAAGAGACCCAGTACTTC
-	-	14	TRBJ2-2	TRBV18	CASSPLQNTGELFF	TGTGCCAGCTCACCACTGCAGAACACCGGGGAGCTGTTTTTT
-	-	15	TRBJ1-2	TRBV29-1	CSVEQGRALNYGYTF	TGCAGCGTTGAACAGGGAAGGGCCCTTAACTATGGCTACACCTTC
-	-	16	TRBJ1-3	TRBV2	CASSVLGSSSGNTIYF	TGTGCCAGCAGTGTTCTGGGGTCGTCGTCTGGAAACACCATATATTTT
-	-	13	TRBJ1-2	TRBV6-5	CASSLQGSDGYTF	TGTGCCAGCAGTCTTCAGGGTAGCGATGGCTACACCTTC
-	-	14	TRBJ2-1	TRBV11-2	CASSLQWGRNEQFF	TGTGCCAGCAGCTTACAGTGGGGCCGAAATGAGCAGTTCTTC
-	-	11	TRBJ1-1	TRBV30	CAWSEGIEAFF	TGTGCCTGGAGTGAGGGGATTGAAGCTTTCTTT
-	-	12	TRBJ1-1	TRBV5-4	CASSVGNTEAFF	TGTGCCAGCAGCGTCGGAAACACTGAAGCTTTCTTT
-	-	13	TRBJ2-5	TRBV6-6	CASSWRGEETQYF	TGTGCCAGCAGTTGGAGGGGGGAAGAGACCCAGTACTTC
-	-	16	TRBJ1-4	TRBV6-5	CASSYSDPRFNEKLFF	TGTGCCAGCAGTTACTCGGATCCAAGGTTTAATGAAAAACTGTTTTTT
-	-	16	TRBJ1-5	TRBV7-8	CASSLAAGGRGQPQHF	TGTGCCAGCAGCTTAGCAGCTGGAGGAAGAGGTCAGCCCCAGCATTTT
-	once	13	TRBJ1-2	TRBV6-5	CASSYSGYGGYTF	TGTGCCAGCAGTTATAGCGGCTATGGGGGCTACACCTTC